This T cell receptor (beta chain) originates from a study of Ad26.COV2.S vaccination and SARS-CoV-2 variants. V lost 5 bases to trimming and J lost 0 bases, with 13 bases between them. CDR3 length: 16 amino acids. CDR1 SGHTA and CDR2 FQGNSA come from the germline V gene. Treatment denoted: 15 to 20 received Ad26.COV2.S at low or high dose, single or two shots; several received placebo; per-sample allocation not given. The samples were gathered on day 63 after the first injection of vaccine or placebo. The method was immunoSEQ multiplex PCR; TCRdb's version includes in-frame clones alone and lacks a portion of them. Of roughly 450,000 clones in the sample, 90% are singletons; the top ten hold less than 15%.

Here the sequenced sample was peripheral blood, taken in a trial of Ad26.COV2.S vaccine versus placebo. This chain joins TRBV7-2 and TRBJ2-2, with D possibly being TRBD2 (6 bases). This sequence was found in a person between 18 and 65 years old who received the Ad26.COV2.S COVID-19 vaccine or a placebo. This CDR3 reads CASSGLSGSNTGELFF. DNA of the CDR3: TGTGCCAGCAGCGGATTGAGCGGGTCGAACACCGGGGAGCTGTTTTTT.